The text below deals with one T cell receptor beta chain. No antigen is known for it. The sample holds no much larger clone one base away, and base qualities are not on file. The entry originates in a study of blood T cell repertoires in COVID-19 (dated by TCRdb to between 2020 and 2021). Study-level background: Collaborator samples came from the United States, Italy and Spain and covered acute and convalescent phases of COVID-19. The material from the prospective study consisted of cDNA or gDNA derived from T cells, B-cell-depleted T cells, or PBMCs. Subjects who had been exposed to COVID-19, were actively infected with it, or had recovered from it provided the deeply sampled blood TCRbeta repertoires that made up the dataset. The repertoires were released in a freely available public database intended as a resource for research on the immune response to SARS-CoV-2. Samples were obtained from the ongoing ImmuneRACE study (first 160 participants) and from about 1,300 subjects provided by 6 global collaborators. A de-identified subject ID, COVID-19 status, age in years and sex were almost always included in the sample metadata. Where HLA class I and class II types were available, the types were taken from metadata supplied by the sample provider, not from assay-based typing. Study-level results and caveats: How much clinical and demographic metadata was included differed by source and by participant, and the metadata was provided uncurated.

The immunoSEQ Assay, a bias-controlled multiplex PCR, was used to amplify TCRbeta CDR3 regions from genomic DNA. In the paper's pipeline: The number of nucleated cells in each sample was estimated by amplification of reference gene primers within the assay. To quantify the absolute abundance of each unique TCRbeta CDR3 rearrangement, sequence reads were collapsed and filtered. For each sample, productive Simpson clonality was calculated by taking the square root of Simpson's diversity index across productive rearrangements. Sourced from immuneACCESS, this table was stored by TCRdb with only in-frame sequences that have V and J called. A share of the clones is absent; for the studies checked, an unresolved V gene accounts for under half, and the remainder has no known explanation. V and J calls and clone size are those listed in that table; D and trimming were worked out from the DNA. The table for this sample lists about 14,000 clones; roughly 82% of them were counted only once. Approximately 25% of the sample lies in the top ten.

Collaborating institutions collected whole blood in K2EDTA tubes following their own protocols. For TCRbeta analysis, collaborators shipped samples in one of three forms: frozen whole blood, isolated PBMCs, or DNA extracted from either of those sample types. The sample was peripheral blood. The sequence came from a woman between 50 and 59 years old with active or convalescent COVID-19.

The CDR3 sequence is CALTGAGWEQYF. The sequence in DNA is TGTGCCTTGACAGGGGCAGGATGGGAGCAGTACTTC. The V and J genes are TRBV30 and TRBJ2-7; TRBD1 matches 8 bases in the middle. From a lookup of the germline V gene (reference sequence), CDR1 and CDR2 are GTSNPN and SVGIG. Including cysteine and phenylalanine, the CDR3 has 12 amino acids. Only the CDR3 portion is preserved as DNA: 36 bases, with reading frame beginning at the first base. Trimmed from V: 7 bases; trimmed from J: 7 bases; junction bases lacking a gene match: 9.